This entry lists 27 T cell receptor beta chains sequenced from one sample in a study of T cell clonality in common variable immunodeficiency (dated by TCRdb to the mid-2010s). Receptor amplification or capture employed the immunoSEQ multiplex PCR assay. Here the immuneACCESS table is served through TCRdb, limited to in-frame sequences with V and J called. Missing clones are a known gap in these copies; in checked studies unresolved V genes cover under half, and the rest lacks a known reason. This sample includes roughly 70,000 clones, and none of them was observed just once. The ten largest clones take up 1.7% of the sample. Sequenced input: peripheral blood mononuclear cells. These receptors came from a person aged 18 to 70 in good health.

This clone was counted at least ten times. The read comes to an end 3 residues before the CDR3 does, leaving the germline J gene to fill in the end. The chain couples TRBV28 to TRBJ2-2, with 9 bases fitting TRBD1. The V and J ends lost 7 bases and 8 bases, in that order; junction bases with no gene match: 14. The V gene's germline CDR1 is MDHEN and CDR2 SYDVKM. The CDR3 is made up of 16 amino acids. The CDR3 DNA, read in part, is TGTGCCAGCACGATTCCGGGACAGGGCGAATCGGGGGAG. Its translation is CASTIPGQGESGE. The CDR3 in full is CASTIPGQGESGELFF.

This clone was observed many times. The read stops 3 residues short of the end of the CDR3; the missing end is completed from the germline J gene. The chain carries TRBV27 and TRBJ2-2; 9 bases match TRBD1. V lost 6 bases to trimming and J lost 2 bases; unmatched junction nucleotides: 4. The germline gives CDR1 MNHEY, CDR2 SMNVEV (reference sequence). CDR3 length: 15 residues. CDR3 bases read: TGTGCCAGCAGAGGACAGGGGACCAACACCGGGGAG. Its protein is CASRGQGTNTGE. The entire CDR3 protein is CASRGQGTNTGELFF.

Regarding this clone: The read terminates 3 residues before the CDR3 end, so the remaining end is supplied by the germline J gene. The chain is built from TRBV10-2 and TRBJ2-6, with a tentative D call TRBD1 (6 bases). The V end was cut by 7 bases, the J end by 1 base, with 11 bases between. The CDR3 covers 15 residues. Germline V gene lookup returns CDR1 WSHSY and CDR2 SAAADI. The CDR3 is CASKDSWSGANVLTF. The covered CDR3 bases are TGCGCCAGCAAGGACAGTTGGTCTGGGGCCAACGTC.

This clone was picked up many times. The read ends 3 residues before the CDR3 terminus; that terminus is restored from the germline J gene. V and J are TRBV15 and TRBJ2-2, with 8 bases aligning to TRBD2. The CDR3 totals 16 residues. Germline trimming cut 1 base from V and 1 base from J; bases unmatched to any gene: 2. Germline lookup yields CDR1 LNHNV and CDR2 YYDKDF (reference sequence). CDR3 sequence reads: CATSRGLAKNTGELFF. The sequenced part of the CDR3 DNA is TGTGCCACCAGCAGAGGACTAGCGAAGAACACCGGGGAG.

Many counts were recorded for this clone. Its ends do not fully match the called genes, so a read error is possible. The read gets to within 3 residues of the CDR3 end, and the germline J gene fills in the rest. This chain links TRBV5-1 with TRBJ2-3; TRBD2 might be the D (5 bases). The V gene's germline CDR1 is SGHRS and CDR2 YFSETQ. The CDR3 is 15 amino acids. The CDR3 DNA, read in part, is TGCGCCAGCAGCTCAAATCGGGGAAGCACCGATACG. The encoded protein is CASSSNRGSTDT. From start to end, the CDR3 is CASSSNRGSTDTQYF. Variable domain in full (rest from reference TRBV5-1 and TRBJ2-3): KAGVTQTPRYLIKTRGQQVTLSCSPISGHRSVSWYQQTPGQGLQFLFEYFSETQRNKGNFPGRFSGRQFSNSRSEMNVSTLELGDSALYLCASSSNRGSTDTQYFGPGTRLTVL.

This clone appeared many times. The read ends 3 residues before the CDR3 terminus; that terminus is restored from the germline J gene. J is TRBJ2-5 and V is TRBV6-2 or TRBV6-3; 7 positions agree with TRBD1. Germline CDR1 and CDR2: MNHEY and SVGEGT. The CDR3 is made up of 13 amino acids. J lost 2 bases, V lost 5 bases, and 2 bases had no gene match. Incomplete CDR3 DNA: TGTGCCAGCAGTGTGGGACAGCAAGAGACC. As protein: CASSVGQQET. The complete CDR3 protein is CASSVGQQETQYF.

In the case of this clone: The read halts 3 residues ahead of the CDR3 end, with the missing end drawn from the germline J gene. The chain is built from TRBV20-1 and TRBJ2-7, with D perhaps being TRBD1 or TRBD2 (7 bases each). Trimming took 0 bases from V and 4 from J, leaving 16 bases between them. The CDR3 length is 15 residues. The germline gives CDR1 DFQATT, CDR2 SNEGSKA (reference sequence). The sequenced part of the CDR3 DNA is TGCAGTGCTAGAGATCAGGGGGAGGGCCTGTACGAG. Translation: CSARDQGEGLYE. The full CDR3 protein reads CSARDQGEGLYEQYF.

At least ten counts were recorded for this clone. From the germline J gene comes the end of the CDR3, since the read stops 3 residues before it. This chain connects TRBV16 to TRBJ1-2, with D perhaps matching TRBD1 (6 bases). V was shortened by 2 bases and J by 4 bases, with 17 bases between the two germline ends. Germline values: CDR1 KGHSY, CDR2 FQNENV. The CDR3 has 16 amino acids. Here the CDR3 reads CASSQLRTAISYGYTF. CDR3 DNA (partial): TGTGCCAGCAGCCAACTAAGGACAGCAATATCCTATGGC.

This clone was seen at least ten times. The read ends 3 residues early relative to the CDR3; the germline J gene fills the gap. This rearrangement joins TRBV6-1 to TRBJ2-4, with unresolved D. The CDR3 extends over 12 amino acids. With 2 bases removed from V and 4 bases from J, the gap between germline ends came to 3 bases. CDR1 is MNHNS, CDR2 SASEGT, per germline. Incomplete CDR3 DNA: TGTGCCAGCAGTGAACAGAAAAACATT. Translated, it gives CASSEQKNI. The complete CDR3 sequence is CASSEQKNIQYF.

This clone was seen ten or more times. The read ends 3 residues early relative to the CDR3; the germline J gene fills the gap. The J gene is TRBJ2-3, the V gene TRBV6-2 or TRBV6-3; perhaps TRBD2 as D (6 bases). Trimming stripped 0 bases from V and 6 bases from J, with 19 bases between. CDR3 length equals 17 residues. The germline V gene has CDR1 MNHEY and CDR2 SVGEGT. This CDR3 is CASSYSKAGLMFDTQYF. The part of the CDR3 DNA that was read is TGTGCCAGCAGTTACTCGAAGGCGGGACTCATGTTTGATACG.

This clone was detected ten times or more. CDR3 region: CSASHSINYEQYF. CDR3 bases read: TGCAGTGCTAGTCACAGCATAAACTACGAG. The V and J genes are TRBV20-1 and TRBJ2-7; D is unclear. The CDR3 is cut off 3 residues early in the read; its end comes from the germline J gene. From germline, CDR1 is DFQATT and CDR2 SNEGSKA (reference sequence). V was trimmed by 3 bases and J by 3 bases, leaving 12 bases between them. CDR3 length: 13 amino acids.

This clone came up many times. The read terminates 3 residues before the CDR3 end, so the remaining end is supplied by the germline J gene. This chain links TRBV6-1 with TRBJ2-5, with 11 bases that match TRBD2. CDR1 and CDR2 (germline): MNHNS, SASEGT. The V segment lost 4 bases and the J segment 1 base; nucleotides outside the gene matches: 5. This CDR3 contains 16 residues. The CDR3 bases that were read are TGTGCCAGCAGTGCGCTAGCGGGAGGTTCCCAAGAGACC. It translates to CASSALAGGSQET. The CDR3 in full is CASSALAGGSQETQYF.

This clone showed up just a few times. The read halts 3 residues ahead of the CDR3 end, with the missing end drawn from the germline J gene. This chain connects TRBV7-8 to TRBJ2-2; D may be TRBD2 (5 bases). CDR1 is SGHVS, CDR2 FQNEAQ, per germline. This CDR3 is 12 amino acids long. Trimming took off 5 bases at V and 5 bases at J, with 6 bases between the two ends. The CDR3 spells CASSRGTGELFF. The sequenced part of the CDR3 DNA is TGTGCCAGCAGCCGGGGTACCGGGGAG.

This clone was seen ten or more times. The CDR3 goes on 3 residues after the read ends, and that part is filled in from the germline J gene. This chain connects TRBV6-1 to TRBJ2-3; possible D gene TRBD2, 6 bases. V dropped 2 bases and J dropped 3 bases, with 15 bases sitting between them. Germline V gene lookup returns CDR1 MNHNS and CDR2 SASEGT. CDR3 length: 16 amino acids. Here the CDR3 reads CASSERLGGLTDTQYF. The sequenced part of the CDR3 DNA is TGTGCCAGCAGTGAAAGGTTGGGGGGTTTAACAGATACG.

Many counts were recorded for this clone. The CDR3 is cut off 3 residues early in the read; its end comes from the germline J gene. V gene TRBV2 combines with J gene TRBJ2-2; 8 bases map to TRBD1. Germline V lookup: CDR1 SNHLY, CDR2 FYNNEI. The CDR3 runs to 15 residues. V lost 4 bases, J lost 4 bases, and 5 bases stayed unmatched. The CDR3 bases that were read are TGTGCCAGCAGTGGGGGCAGGGGGCGCACCGGGGAG. Residues: CASSGGRGRTGE. The whole CDR3 sequence reads CASSGGRGRTGELFF.

This clone was counted many times. The sequenced fragment ends 3 residues before the CDR3 boundary, so the rest is inferred from the germline J gene. The V and J genes are TRBV7-3 and TRBJ2-1; 14 positions agree with TRBD2. CDR1 is SGHTA, CDR2 FQGTGA, per germline. CDR3 length: 16 amino acids. V shed 5 bases, J shed 4 bases, and the junction held 4 bases outside the gene matches. CDR3 DNA, as far as it was read: TGTGCCAGCAGCCAGGGACTAGCGGGGGATTACAATGAG. This sequence encodes CASSQGLAGDYNE. The full CDR3 protein is CASSQGLAGDYNEQFF. Full variable domain (rest looked up from reference TRBV7-3 and TRBJ2-1): GAGVSQTPSNKVTEKGKYVELRCDPISGHTALYWYRQSLGQGPEFLIYFQGTGAADDSGLPNDRFFAVRPEGSVSTLKIQRTERGDSAVYLCASSQGLAGDYNEQFFGPGTRLTVL.

This clone appeared many times. Read sequence stops 3 residues before the CDR3 end, and the germline J gene provides the missing end. This sequence joins TRBV7-6 and TRBJ2-1; 10 bases align to TRBD2. V lost 1 base to trimming and J lost 5 bases; unmatched junction nucleotides: 2. Germline CDR1 reads SGHVS; CDR2 reads FNYEAQ. The CDR3 runs 15 residues. CDR3 sequence reads: CASSLESGRDNEQFF. Partial CDR3 DNA: TGTGCCAGCAGCTTAGAGAGCGGGAGGGACAATGAG.

This clone came up many times. The read ends 3 residues before the CDR3 terminus; that terminus is restored from the germline J gene. This sequence joins TRBV5-1 and TRBJ2-1; unclear D gene. The CDR3 spans 13 residues. CDR1 SGHRS and CDR2 YFSETQ come from the germline V gene. V was trimmed by 0 bases and J by 6 bases, leaving 7 bases between them. This CDR3 is CASSLGLSNEQFF. The covered CDR3 bases are TGCGCCAGCAGCTTGGGACTTAGCAATGAG.

This clone occurred many times. Sequencing ends 3 residues short of the CDR3 end; the germline J gene provides the rest. The rearrangement links TRBV7-9 to TRBJ2-1; TRBD2 matches at 8 bases. The ends lost 5 bases at V and 5 bases at J; junction bases unmatched: 8. The CDR3 has 15 amino acids. Germline V gives CDR1 SEHNR, CDR2 FQNEAQ (reference sequence). The CDR3 loop is CASSLGGGRNNEQFF. The DNA read from the CDR3 is TGTGCCAGCAGCCTTGGCGGGGGGAGGAACAATGAG.

This clone was seen ten or more times. The CDR3 end falls 3 residues outside the read, so it is completed with the germline J gene. The chain recombines TRBV7-2 with TRBJ1-5; perhaps TRBD1 as D (5 bases). The germline V gene encodes CDR1 SGHTA and CDR2 FQGNSA. The CDR3 spans 13 residues. Trimming left V 1 base short and J 4 bases short, with 5 bases between. CDR3 bases read: TGTGCCAGCAGCTTAGGACAGAATCAGCCC. Translated, it gives CASSLGQNQP. The whole CDR3 reads CASSLGQNQPQHF.

This clone was observed at least ten times. The CDR3 end falls 3 residues outside the read, so it is completed with the germline J gene. The rearrangement uses TRBV2 and TRBJ1-5; tentatively, D is TRBD1 (6 bases). The V gene lost 6 bases and the J gene lost 2 bases, with 14 bases spanning the gap. The CDR3 runs to 15 residues. Per the germline V gene, CDR1 is SNHLY and CDR2 is FYNNEI. CDR3 sequence: CASREQGYGNQPQHF. The sequenced part of the CDR3 DNA is TGTGCCAGCAGAGAACAGGGTTATGGCAATCAGCCC.

This clone was counted ten times or more. The read halts 3 residues ahead of the CDR3 end, with the missing end drawn from the germline J gene. The gene calls are TRBV20-1 and TRBJ1-1, with TRBD1 identical over 8 bases. Germline CDR1 DFQATT, CDR2 SNEGSKA (reference sequence). The CDR3 spans 16 residues. V was clipped by 5 bases and J by 1 base; unmatched bases: 12. This chain's CDR3 is CSARHPRTGKNTEAFF. The CDR3 DNA, read in part, is TGCAGTGCTCGCCACCCCCGGACAGGGAAGAACACTGAA.

This clone was seen ten or more times. Read sequence stops 3 residues before the CDR3 end, and the germline J gene provides the missing end. This chain uses TRBV6-2 or TRBV6-3 with TRBJ2-7, with TRBD1 matching 8 bases. The V and J ends lost 8 bases and 3 bases, in that order; junction bases with no gene match: 6. The CDR3 runs 13 residues. Germline assignment: CDR1 MNHEY and CDR2 SVGEGT. Here the CDR3 reads CASLPRGLYEQYF. CDR3 DNA (partial): TGTGCCAGCTTGCCCAGGGGGCTCTACGAG.

About this clone: One junction end disagrees with the germline gene, perhaps due to a read error. Read data end 3 residues before the CDR3 end; the end is taken from the germline J gene. The V and J genes are TRBV7-2 and TRBJ2-1, with 11 positions matching TRBD2. The CDR3 spans 14 residues. In germline, CDR1 is SGHTA, CDR2 FQGNSA. The CDR3: CAGSSSGGYNEQFF. The sequenced CDR3 bases are TGTGCCGGCAGCTCTAGCGGGGGGTACAATGAG.

This clone was detected many times. From the germline J gene comes the end of the CDR3, since the read stops 3 residues before it. The V call is TRBV19, the J call TRBJ2-1, with 8 bases lining up with TRBD1. The trim removed 4 bases at V and 2 bases at J, leaving 4 bases unmatched. This CDR3 region has 15 residues. Germline CDR1 and CDR2: LNHDA and SQIVND (reference sequence). CDR3 residues: CASSTWTGPYNEQFF. The DNA read from the CDR3 is TGTGCCAGTAGTACCTGGACAGGGCCCTACAATGAG.

This clone was recorded at least ten times. The observed sequence ends 3 residues before the CDR3 terminus, with the missing tail filled in from the germline J gene. The chain links TRBV29-1 to TRBJ2-7; D is ambiguous. The CDR3 loop spans 12 amino acids. Germline CDR1 and CDR2: SQVTM and ANQGSEA. V dropped 5 bases and J dropped 0 bases, with 8 bases sitting between them. CDR3 sequence: CSVRNSSYEQYF. CDR3 DNA, as far as it was read: TGCAGCGTTCGGAACAGCTCCTACGAG.

Many counts were recorded for this clone. Read coverage stops 3 residues before the CDR3 terminus; the germline J gene supplies the remainder. The V and J genes are TRBV27 and TRBJ2-3; D may be TRBD1 (6 bases). The CDR3 has 16 amino acids. From germline, CDR1 is MNHEY and CDR2 SMNVEV (reference sequence). V was trimmed by 5 bases and J by 1 base, leaving 16 bases between them. CDR3 DNA (partial): TGTGCCAGCAGTACCCTAAGGACAGTACGCACAGATACG. Protein sequence: CASSTLRTVRTDT. In full, the CDR3 is CASSTLRTVRTDTQYF.